The 24 T cell receptor beta chains below were found in one sample sequenced in a study of blood T cell repertoires in COVID-19. Some clones are missing from TCRdb's copy, which holds only in-frame ones; the method was immunoSEQ multiplex PCR. The repertoire includes about 360,000 clones, over 75% of them detected once, and more than 1.5% sits in the top ten. The sample taken for sequencing was PBMCs or T cells enriched from blood (not recorded which). The receptors here all came from a man aged 40-49 years in a cohort exposed to, infected with or recovered from COVID-19 (not recorded which).

The rearrangement links TRBV11-2 to TRBJ2-2, with D possibly matching TRBD2 (5 bases). The CDR3 runs to 14 residues. The germline V gene encodes CDR1 SGHAT and CDR2 FQNNGV. V lost 1 base and J 5 bases, leaving 8 bases between the germline ends. The CDR3 nucleotides read TGTGCCAGCAGCTTAGTCGGGGAGACCGGGGAGCTGTTTTTT. Its translation: CASSLVGETGELFF.

This chain links TRBV30 with TRBJ1-1; 9 bases fit TRBD1. Trimming removed 8 bases from V and 1 base from J; junction bases left unmatched: 5. The CDR3 is 13 residues long. The V gene's germline CDR1 is GTSNPN and CDR2 SVGIG (reference sequence). CDR3 nucleotides: TGTGCCGGTCAGACAGGGGGGAACACTGAAGCTTTCTTT. Encoded protein: CAGQTGGNTEAFF.

This chain uses TRBV28 with TRBJ2-7; 8 bases align to TRBD1. The J segment lost 4 bases and the V segment lost 4 bases, leaving 0 bases of the junction unmatched. This CDR3 region has 12 residues. Germline V gene sequence: CDR1 MDHEN, CDR2 SYDVKM. CDR3 protein: CASSWTGYEQYF. The CDR3 DNA reads as TGTGCCAGCAGTTGGACAGGGTACGAGCAGTACTTC. Full variable domain (outside the CDR3, taken from reference TRBV28 and TRBJ2-7): DVKVTQSSRYLVKRTGEKVFLECVQDMDHENMFWYRQDPGLGLRLIYFSYDVKMKEKGDIPEGYSVSREKKERFSLILESASTNQTSMYLCASSWTGYEQYFGPGTRLTVT.

This sequence joins TRBV30 and TRBJ1-3; 7 bases match TRBD1. The CDR3 loop spans 13 amino acids. Per germline, CDR1 GTSNPN and CDR2 SVGIG (reference sequence). V shed 3 bases, J shed 11 bases, and the junction held 10 bases outside the gene matches. In DNA form, the CDR3 reads TGTGCCTGGAGATACCCCGGGACAGCGCCCATATATTTT. Protein: CAWRYPGTAPIYF.

The chain links TRBV5-4 to TRBJ2-3; 11 positions agree with TRBD2. CDR1 SGHNT and CDR2 YYREEE come from the germline V gene (reference sequence). This CDR3 region has 15 residues. The V segment lost 4 bases and the J segment 4 bases; nucleotides outside the gene matches: 5. The CDR3 loop reads CASSPLAGAADTQYF. CDR3 bases: TGTGCCAGCAGCCCACTAGCGGGAGCGGCAGATACGCAGTATTTT.

The chain couples TRBV27 to TRBJ2-5, with D maybe TRBD1 (5 bases). The length of the CDR3 is 14 residues. Trimming stripped 0 bases from V and 5 bases from J, with 10 bases between. CDR1 is MNHEY and CDR2 is SMNVEV in the germline V gene (reference sequence). CDR3 sequence reads: CASSLSGRPETQYF. The CDR3 nucleotides read TGTGCCAGCAGTTTATCGGGGCGTCCGGAGACCCAGTACTTC.

A single count supports this clone. This chain joins TRBV28 and TRBJ2-7; 10 bases fit TRBD1. Germline-derived CDR1 and CDR2 are MDHEN and SYDVKM. The CDR3 contains 15 residues. V lost 2 bases to trimming and J lost 5 bases; unmatched junction nucleotides: 6. Written as DNA, the CDR3 is TGTGCCAGCAGTTTACGACAGGGGGCGGTTGACGAGCAGTACTTC. Its protein product is CASSLRQGAVDEQYF.

The gene calls are TRBV29-1 and TRBJ1-4, with unresolved D. V was clipped by 6 bases and J by 0 bases, with 8 bases between them. The CDR3 is made up of 13 amino acids. Germline CDR1 reads SQVTM; CDR2 reads ANQGSEA. CDR3 protein: CSVRGATNEKLFF. Written as DNA, the CDR3 is TGCAGCGTCCGCGGTGCAACTAATGAAAAACTGTTTTTT. The variable domain in full, completed from reference TRBV29-1 and TRBJ1-4, reads SAVISQKPSRDICQRGTSLTIQCQVDSQVTMMFWYRQQPGQSLTLIATANQGSEATYESGFVIDKFPISRPNLTFSTLTVSNMSPEDSSIYLCSVRGATNEKLFFGSGTQLSVL.

The chain has TRBV3-1 (or the pseudogene TRBV3-2) and TRBJ1-4; D gene uncertain. The CDR3 loop spans 15 amino acids. In germline, CDR1 is LGHDT, CDR2 YNNKEL (reference sequence). Trimming took 1 base from V and 2 from J, leaving 8 bases between them. The CDR3 DNA is TGTGCCAGCAGCCAAGCGGAGTTGACTAATGAAAAACTGTTTTTT. This encodes CASSQAELTNEKLFF.

The chain has TRBV7-5 and TRBJ1-1; the table assigns TRBD1, which was not confirmed against the DNA. TRBV7-5 is marked as a pseudogene. This CDR3 has 17 amino acids. This CDR3 is CVRSLFRGHWMNTEAFF. The CDR3 DNA reads TGTGTCAGAAGCTTATTCAGGGGGCATTGGATGAACACTGAAGCTTTCTTT.

The chain uses TRBV30 and TRBJ2-3; D is perhaps TRBD2 (5 bases). Trimming pared 2 bases from V and 0 bases from J, leaving 18 bases between. Germline V lookup: CDR1 GTSNPN, CDR2 SVGIG (reference sequence). The CDR3 is 17 residues long. The CDR3 region has the DNA TGTGCCTGGAGTCCCTCCGGGGTAGCAGGTAGCACAGATACGCAGTATTTT. This translates into CAWSPSGVAGSTDTQYF.

The chain is built from TRBV7-2 and TRBJ2-1; tentatively, D is TRBD1 (5 bases). CDR3 size: 13 residues. V was cut by 2 bases and J by 8 bases, with 10 bases left in between. The germline CDR1 and CDR2 sequences are SGHTA and FQGNSA. The CDR3, as DNA: TGTGCCAGCAGCTTAAACAGGAACGATGAGCAGTTCTTC. As protein: CASSLNRNDEQFF.

This clone was observed a single time. This chain links TRBV2 with TRBJ1-1; 9 bases are a match to TRBD1. CDR3 size: 14 residues. Looked up from germline, CDR1 is SNHLY and CDR2 is FYNNEI. Unmatched junction bases numbered 5, after V lost 5 bases and J lost 4 bases. CDR3 sequence reads: CASSPGQGSTEAFF. DNA of the CDR3: TGTGCCAGCAGTCCGGGACAGGGAAGCACTGAAGCTTTCTTT.

The J gene is TRBJ2-1, the V gene TRBV18, with unresolved D. The CDR3 sequence is 16 residues long. Germline lookup yields CDR1 KGHSH and CDR2 LQKENI. Trimming pared 4 bases from V and 0 bases from J, leaving 13 bases between. CDR3 in amino acids: CASSLKSRSSYNEQFF. As DNA, the CDR3 is TGTGCCAGCTCACTTAAAAGCCGTAGCTCCTACAATGAGCAGTTCTTC. Looking up the rest from reference TRBV18 and TRBJ2-1 gives the full variable domain: NAGVMQNPRHLVRRRGQEARLRCSPMKGHSHVYWYRQLPEEGLKFMVYLQKENIIDESGMPKERFSAEFPKEGPSILRIQQVVRGDSAAYFCASSLKSRSSYNEQFFGPGTRLTVL.

V gene TRBV10-3 combines with J gene TRBJ1-2; 7 positions match TRBD1. Germline assignment: CDR1 ENHRY and CDR2 SYGVKD. This CDR3 spans 14 amino acids. V lost 6 bases and J lost 5; bases outside the gene matches: 9. CDR3 sequence (DNA): TGTGCCATCAGCTCCGACAGGGTCGGGTATGGCTACACCTTC. Translated, it gives CAISSDRVGYGYTF.

This sequence joins TRBV6-5 and TRBJ1-1, with TRBD1 matching over 9 bases. Germline-derived CDR1 and CDR2 are MNHEY and SVGAGI. Trimming took 8 bases from V and 0 from J; bases not matched to a gene: 1. The CDR3 runs to 13 residues. CDR3 DNA sequence: TGTGCCAGCGGACAGGGGATGAACACTGAAGCTTTCTTT. Protein: CASGQGMNTEAFF.

This clone was picked up one time. This chain connects TRBV4-1 to TRBJ2-1; 11 nucleotides agree with TRBD2. The CDR3 consists of 16 residues. After removal of 0 bases from V and 9 bases from J, the junction contained 7 bases not matched to a gene. Germline CDR1 reads MGHRA; CDR2 reads YSYEKL. The CDR3 loop is CASSQEETSGKFEQFF. The CDR3, as DNA: TGCGCCAGCAGCCAAGAGGAGACTAGCGGGAAATTTGAGCAGTTCTTC.

This clone has only a few counts. In DNA, the CDR3 is TGTGCCAGTAGTACAACCGGGACAGGGTATAATTCACCCCTCCACTTT. It is translated as CASSTTGTGYNSPLHF. The chain is built from TRBV19 and TRBJ1-6; 9 bases are a match to TRBD1. Trimming cost V 4 bases and J 4 bases; bases outside gene matches: 5. This CDR3 has 16 amino acids. Per germline, CDR1 LNHDA and CDR2 SQIVND (reference sequence).

CDR3 nucleotide sequence: TGTGCCACCCGGGACAGCAAAAGCAATCAGCCCCAGCATTTT. Translating it yields CATRDSKSNQPQHF. The chain combines TRBV6-5 with TRBJ1-5, with TRBD1 identical over 7 bases. This CDR3 is 14 amino acids long. CDR1 MNHEY and CDR2 SVGAGI come from the germline V gene. With V trimmed by 10 bases and J by 1 base, 7 bases remained unmatched.

The CDR3 protein is CASSTGGSNTEAFF. The CDR3 nucleotides read TGTGCCAGCAGTACAGGGGGTTCGAACACTGAAGCTTTCTTT. The chain joins TRBV28 to TRBJ1-1; 8 nucleotides match TRBD1. There are 14 residues in the CDR3. J gave up 1 base and V 5 bases, and 3 bases lay outside the gene matches. From germline, CDR1 is MDHEN and CDR2 SYDVKM. The full variable domain, its missing parts supplied by reference TRBV28 and TRBJ1-1, is DVKVTQSSRYLVKRTGEKVFLECVQDMDHENMFWYRQDPGLGLRLIYFSYDVKMKEKGDIPEGYSVSREKKERFSLILESASTNQTSMYLCASSTGGSNTEAFFGQGTRLTVV.

This clone was found once. The genes are TRBV19 and TRBJ2-7; TRBD2 is a possible D gene (6 bases). Looked up from germline, CDR1 is LNHDA and CDR2 is SQIVND (reference sequence). The ends were cut back, 3 bases at V and 1 base at J, with 13 bases in the middle. The CDR3 contains 15 residues. This CDR3 reads CASSIYSGSSYEQYF. The CDR3 DNA is TGTGCCAGTAGTATTTATAGCGGAAGTTCCTACGAGCAGTACTTC. The variable domain in full, completed from reference TRBV19 and TRBJ2-7, reads DGGITQSPKYLFRKEGQNVTLSCEQNLNHDAMYWYRQDPGQGLRLIYYSQIVNDFQKGDIAEGYSVSREKKESFPLTVTSAQKNPTAFYLCASSIYSGSSYEQYFGPGTRLTVT.

The chain carries TRBV3-1 (or the pseudogene TRBV3-2) and TRBJ1-4, with 8 bases fitting TRBD1. The CDR3 contains 15 residues. J lost 7 bases, V lost 4 bases, and 8 bases had no gene match. Germline V gene sequence: CDR1 LGHDT, CDR2 YNNKEL (reference sequence). The CDR3 is CASSLRAGTGEKLFF. The CDR3 region has the DNA TGTGCCAGCAGCCTCCGAGCCGGGACAGGTGAAAAACTGTTTTTT.

V is TRBV28 and J is TRBJ1-6; D uncertain. Germline V lookup: CDR1 MDHEN, CDR2 SYDVKM. The CDR3 contains 11 residues. V lost 6 bases and J 9 bases, leaving 6 bases between the germline ends. The CDR3 nucleotides are TGTGCCAGCAGCAGATCTTCACCCCTCCACTTT. Amino acids: CASSRSSPLHF.

CDR3 amino acids: CASSQGKGQVNTEAFF. CDR3 sequence (DNA): TGTGCCAGCAGCCAAGGAAAGGGACAGGTGAACACTGAAGCTTTCTTT. V gene TRBV3-1 (or the pseudogene TRBV3-2) combines with J gene TRBJ1-1; the match to TRBD1 covers 8 bases. Germline CDR1 and CDR2: LGHDT and YNNKEL (reference sequence). The CDR3 has 16 amino acids. The junction had 4 bases not matched to a gene; V was cut back by 1 base and J by 0 bases.